A selection of T cell receptor beta chains follows, all from one sample in a study of shared clonotypes between healthy human individuals. Assay used: immunoSEQ multiplex PCR; TCRdb lists only in-frame clones, some missing. The sample lists about 480,000 clones, 60% to 85% occurring once. Sequencing used PBMCs. The receptor source for this set is a woman between 40 and 55 years old in good health. Some clones in this sample may be carry-over from other donors' samples. Each CDR3 is given with its conserved first and last residue. A D gene is named only where the DNA matches it firmly. Only some rows state a clone size, as once, few, many or a class for expanded clones.

CDR3 protein: CASSETGRNSSGANVLTF; CDR3 DNA: TGTGCCAGCAGCGAGACCGGGAGAAATAGTTCTGGGGCCAACGTCCTGACTTTC; D gene: NA; clone size: NA; V gene: TRBV21-1; J gene: TRBJ2-6
CDR3 protein: CASGGGLNYGYTF; CDR3 DNA: TGTGCCAGTGGGGGGGGCCTTAACTATGGCTACACCTTC; D gene: NA; clone size: NA; V gene: TRBV19; J gene: TRBJ1-2
CDR3 protein: CASSQAGFGADTQYF; CDR3 DNA: TGCGCCAGCAGCCAAGCAGGTTTCGGCGCAGATACGCAGTATTTT; D gene: NA; clone size: once; V gene: TRBV4-1; J gene: TRBJ2-3
CDR3 protein: CASRPGIQSPVYEQYF; CDR3 DNA: TGTGCCAGCAGACCCGGGATCCAGAGCCCCGTTTACGAGCAGTACTTC; D gene: NA; clone size: NA; V gene: TRBV28; J gene: TRBJ2-7
CDR3 protein: CASSLDWDATDTQYF; CDR3 DNA: TGTGCCAGCAGCTTGGACTGGGACGCCACAGATACGCAGTATTTT; D gene: NA; clone size: NA; V gene: TRBV11-2; J gene: TRBJ2-3
CDR3 protein: CASSPKEGEWGTDTQYF; CDR3 DNA: TGTGCCAGCAGCCCCAAGGAGGGCGAGTGGGGCACAGATACGCAGTATTTT; D gene: NA; clone size: NA; V gene: TRBV5-4; J gene: TRBJ2-3
CDR3 protein: CASSLLPGQGVTEAFF; CDR3 DNA: TGTGCCAGCAGTTTACTACCGGGACAGGGGGTCACTGAAGCTTTCTTT; D gene: TRBD1; clone size: NA; V gene: TRBV6-5; J gene: TRBJ1-1
CDR3 protein: CASSPGGSNYGYTF; CDR3 DNA: TGTGCCAGCAGTCCAGGGGGCTCTAACTATGGCTACACCTTC; D gene: TRBD1; clone size: NA; V gene: TRBV6-1; J gene: TRBJ1-2
CDR3 protein: CASSRTGDNQPQHF; CDR3 DNA: TGTGCCAGCAGCCGCACAGGGGATAATCAGCCCCAGCATTTT; D gene: TRBD1; clone size: NA; V gene: TRBV5-4; J gene: TRBJ1-5
CDR3 protein: CASSSQDSTGELFF; CDR3 DNA: TGCGCCAGCAGCTCACAGGATTCCACCGGGGAGCTGTTTTTT; D gene: NA; clone size: NA; V gene: TRBV5-1; J gene: TRBJ2-2
CDR3 protein: CASSFDTGETQYF; CDR3 DNA: TGTGCCAGCAGCTTTGATACCGGAGAGACCCAGTACTTC; D gene: NA; clone size: NA; V gene: TRBV5-4; J gene: TRBJ2-5
CDR3 protein: CASSYGGSGEQYF; CDR3 DNA: TGTGCCAGCAGTTACGGGGGGAGCGGCGAGCAGTACTTC; D gene: NA; clone size: NA; V gene: TRBV6-5; J gene: TRBJ2-7
CDR3 protein: CASSLLRLGGNTIYF; CDR3 DNA: TGTGCCAGCAGTTTATTAAGACTAGGAGGAAACACCATATATTTT; D gene: NA; clone size: NA; V gene: TRBV28; J gene: TRBJ1-3
CDR3 protein: CASSLASGRESQFF; CDR3 DNA: TGTGCCAGCAGCTTAGCTAGCGGGAGGGAAAGTCAGTTCTTC; D gene: TRBD2; clone size: once; V gene: TRBV7-6; J gene: TRBJ2-1
CDR3 protein: CASSPGVGQGATEQYF; CDR3 DNA: TGTGCCAGCAGCCCCGGCGTGGGACAGGGGGCGACCGAGCAGTACTTC; D gene: TRBD1; clone size: once; V gene: TRBV11-2; J gene: TRBJ2-7
CDR3 protein: CASSIQGTYNEQFF; CDR3 DNA: TGTGCCAGTAGTATCCAGGGGACTTACAATGAGCAGTTCTTC; D gene: NA; clone size: few; V gene: TRBV19; J gene: TRBJ2-1
CDR3 protein: CASSSSSKGNYGYTF; CDR3 DNA: TGTGCCAGCAGCTCCTCTTCAAAGGGGAACTATGGCTACACCTTC; D gene: NA; clone size: NA; V gene: TRBV7-9; J gene: TRBJ1-2
CDR3 protein: CASSLLGTSGASYEQYF; CDR3 DNA: TGTGCCAGCAGTTTACTCGGGACTAGCGGTGCCTCCTACGAGCAGTACTTC; D gene: TRBD2; clone size: NA; V gene: TRBV27; J gene: TRBJ2-7
CDR3 protein: CASSSSRDSGNTKYF; CDR3 DNA: TGTGCCAGCAGCTCCTCCCGGGACTCTGGAAACACCAAATATTTT; D gene: NA; clone size: NA; V gene: TRBV11-1; J gene: TRBJ1-3
CDR3 protein: CSLTARGGETQYF; CDR3 DNA: TGCAGCCTCACGGCGAGGGGGGGGGAGACCCAGTACTTC; D gene: NA; clone size: NA; V gene: TRBV29-1; J gene: TRBJ2-5
CDR3 protein: CASSRGQGPTDTQYF; CDR3 DNA: TGTGCTAGCAGCCGTGGACAGGGACCGACAGATACGCAGTATTTT; D gene: TRBD1; clone size: NA; V gene: TRBV7-7; J gene: TRBJ2-3
CDR3 protein: CASSVGGGRANEQFF; CDR3 DNA: TGTGCCAGCAGCGTAGGCGGCGGGAGGGCCAATGAGCAGTTCTTC; D gene: TRBD2; clone size: NA; V gene: TRBV9; J gene: TRBJ2-1
CDR3 protein: CASSLSPGTYNEQFF; CDR3 DNA: TGTGCTAGCAGCTTATCCCCGGGAACCTACAATGAGCAGTTCTTC; D gene: NA; clone size: few; V gene: TRBV7-7; J gene: TRBJ2-1
CDR3 protein: CSVGTLLNTEAFF; CDR3 DNA: TGCAGCGTCGGGACACTTCTGAACACTGAAGCTTTCTTT; D gene: NA; clone size: many; V gene: TRBV29-1; J gene: TRBJ1-1
CDR3 protein: CASSPGQTYEQYF; CDR3 DNA: TGTGCCAGCTCACCGGGACAGACCTACGAGCAGTACTTC; D gene: TRBD1; clone size: once; V gene: TRBV18; J gene: TRBJ2-7